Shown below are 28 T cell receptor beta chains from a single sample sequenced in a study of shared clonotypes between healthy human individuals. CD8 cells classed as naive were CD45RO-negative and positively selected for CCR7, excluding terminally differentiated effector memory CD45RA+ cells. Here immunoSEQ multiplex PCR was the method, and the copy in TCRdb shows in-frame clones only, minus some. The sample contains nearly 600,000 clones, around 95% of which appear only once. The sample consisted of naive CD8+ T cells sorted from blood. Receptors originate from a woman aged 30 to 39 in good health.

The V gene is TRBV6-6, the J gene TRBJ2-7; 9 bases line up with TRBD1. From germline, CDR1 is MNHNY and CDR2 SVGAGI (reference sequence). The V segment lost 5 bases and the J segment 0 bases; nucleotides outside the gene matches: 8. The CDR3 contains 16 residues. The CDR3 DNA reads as TGTGCCAGCAGTCTCCGGACAGGGGAGAGCTCCTACGAGCAGTACTTC. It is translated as CASSLRTGESSYEQYF.

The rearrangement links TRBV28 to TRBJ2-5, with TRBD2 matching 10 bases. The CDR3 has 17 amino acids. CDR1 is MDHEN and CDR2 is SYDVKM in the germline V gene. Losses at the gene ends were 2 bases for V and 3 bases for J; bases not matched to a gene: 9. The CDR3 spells CASSLGLAGDREETQYF. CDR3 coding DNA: TGTGCCAGCAGTTTAGGGCTAGCGGGAGATAGGGAAGAGACCCAGTACTTC.

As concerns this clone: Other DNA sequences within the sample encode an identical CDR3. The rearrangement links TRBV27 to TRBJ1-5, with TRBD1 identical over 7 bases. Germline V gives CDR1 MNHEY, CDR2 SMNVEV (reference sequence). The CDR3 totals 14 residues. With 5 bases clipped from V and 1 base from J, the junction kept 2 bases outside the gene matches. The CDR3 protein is CASSVTGSNQPQHF. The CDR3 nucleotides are TGTGCCAGCAGTGTGACAGGGAGCAATCAGCCCCAGCATTTT.

CDR3 loop: CAISEPPLCEQFF. The CDR3 DNA reads TGTGCCATCAGTGAGCCCCCGCTCTGTGAGCAGTTCTTC. V is TRBV10-3 and J is TRBJ2-1; D ambiguous. Germline lookup yields CDR1 ENHRY and CDR2 SYGVKD. There are 13 residues in the CDR3. With 2 bases removed from V and 9 bases from J, the gap between germline ends came to 11 bases.

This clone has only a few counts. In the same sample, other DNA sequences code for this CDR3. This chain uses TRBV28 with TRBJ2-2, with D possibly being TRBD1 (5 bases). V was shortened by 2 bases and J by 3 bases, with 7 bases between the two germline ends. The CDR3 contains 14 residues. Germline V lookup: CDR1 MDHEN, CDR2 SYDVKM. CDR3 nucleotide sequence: TGTGCCAGCAGTTTACAGGGCCACACCGGGGAGCTGTTTTTT. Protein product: CASSLQGHTGELFF. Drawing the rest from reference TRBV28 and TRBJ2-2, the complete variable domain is DVKVTQSSRYLVKRTGEKVFLECVQDMDHENMFWYRQDPGLGLRLIYFSYDVKMKEKGDIPEGYSVSREKKERFSLILESASTNQTSMYLCASSLQGHTGELFFGEGSRLTVL.

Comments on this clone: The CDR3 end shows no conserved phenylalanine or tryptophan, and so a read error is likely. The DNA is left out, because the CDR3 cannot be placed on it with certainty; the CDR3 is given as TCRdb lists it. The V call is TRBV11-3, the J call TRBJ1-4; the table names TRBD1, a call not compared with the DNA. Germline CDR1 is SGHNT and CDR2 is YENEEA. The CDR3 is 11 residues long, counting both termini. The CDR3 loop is CASSPDRVIPL.

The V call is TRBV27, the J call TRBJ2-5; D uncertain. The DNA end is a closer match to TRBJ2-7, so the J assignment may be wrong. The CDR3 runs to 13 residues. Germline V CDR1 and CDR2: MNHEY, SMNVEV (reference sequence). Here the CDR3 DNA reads TGTGCCAGCAGCCTAGGGTACGGCAACGAGCAGTACTTC. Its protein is CASSLGYGNEQYF.

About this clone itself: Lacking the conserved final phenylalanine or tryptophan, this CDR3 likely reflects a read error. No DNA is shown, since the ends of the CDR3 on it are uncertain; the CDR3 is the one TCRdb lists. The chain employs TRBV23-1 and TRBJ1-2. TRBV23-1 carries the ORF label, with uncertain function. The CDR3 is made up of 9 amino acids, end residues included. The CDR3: CASSQSRII.

Here the CDR3 DNA reads TGTGCCAGCAGCTTGAGTCGAGGGAGAAGTAGCTACGAGCAGTACTTC. Translating gives CASSLSRGRSSYEQYF. The V gene is TRBV5-6, the J gene TRBJ2-7, with D perhaps matching TRBD2 (5 bases). Trimming removed 1 base at V and 3 bases at J, with 17 bases between. Germline V gene data show CDR1 as SGHDT and CDR2 as YYEEEE. The CDR3 runs to 16 residues. The variable domain in full, completed from reference TRBV5-6 and TRBJ2-7, reads DAGVTQSPTHLIKTRGQQVTLRCSPKSGHDTVSWYQQALGQGPQFIFQYYEEEERQRGNFPDRFSGHQFPNYSSELNVNALLLGDSALYLCASSLSRGRSSYEQYFGPGTRLTVT.

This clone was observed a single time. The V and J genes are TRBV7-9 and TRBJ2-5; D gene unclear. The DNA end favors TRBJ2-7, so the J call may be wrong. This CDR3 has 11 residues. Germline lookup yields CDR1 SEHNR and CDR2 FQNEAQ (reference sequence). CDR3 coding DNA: TGTGCCAGCAGCGGAAGCTACGAGCAGTACTTC. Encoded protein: CASSGSYEQYF.

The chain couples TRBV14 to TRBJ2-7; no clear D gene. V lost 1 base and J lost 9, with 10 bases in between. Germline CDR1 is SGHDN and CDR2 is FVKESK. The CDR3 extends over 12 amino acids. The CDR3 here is CASSQALLRQYF. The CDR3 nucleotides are TGTGCCAGCAGCCAAGCACTACTGAGGCAGTACTTC. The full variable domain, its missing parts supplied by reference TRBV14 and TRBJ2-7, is EAGVTQFPSHSVIEKGQTVTLRCDPISGHDNLYWYRRVMGKEIKFLLHFVKESKQDESGMPNNRFLAERTGGTYSTLKVQPAELEDSGVYFCASSQALLRQYFGPGTRLTVT.

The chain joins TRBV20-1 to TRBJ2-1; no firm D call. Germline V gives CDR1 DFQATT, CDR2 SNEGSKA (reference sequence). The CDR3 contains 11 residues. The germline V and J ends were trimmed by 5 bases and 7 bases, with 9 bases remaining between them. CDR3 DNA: TGCAGTGCTTACAACTGGAATGAGCAGTTCTTC. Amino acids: CSAYNWNEQFF.

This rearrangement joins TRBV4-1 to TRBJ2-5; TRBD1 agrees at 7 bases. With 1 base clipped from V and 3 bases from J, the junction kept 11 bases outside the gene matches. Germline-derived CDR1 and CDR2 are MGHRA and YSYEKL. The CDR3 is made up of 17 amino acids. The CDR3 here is CASSQGPLSTGEETQYF. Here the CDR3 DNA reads TGCGCCAGCAGCCAAGGTCCCCTATCAACAGGGGAAGAGACCCAGTACTTC.

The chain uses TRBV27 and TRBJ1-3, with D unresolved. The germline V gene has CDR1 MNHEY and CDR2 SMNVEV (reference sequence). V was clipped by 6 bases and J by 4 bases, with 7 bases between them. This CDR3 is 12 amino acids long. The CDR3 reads CASRLGGNTIYF. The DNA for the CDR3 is TGTGCCAGCAGGTTGGGAGGAAACACCATATATTTT.

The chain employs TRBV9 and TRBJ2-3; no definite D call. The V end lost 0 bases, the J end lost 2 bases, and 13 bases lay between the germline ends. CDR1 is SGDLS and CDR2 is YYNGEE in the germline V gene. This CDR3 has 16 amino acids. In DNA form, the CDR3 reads TGTGCCAGCAGCGTAGCTCAATCCGATCTCACAGATACGCAGTATTTT. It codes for CASSVAQSDLTDTQYF.

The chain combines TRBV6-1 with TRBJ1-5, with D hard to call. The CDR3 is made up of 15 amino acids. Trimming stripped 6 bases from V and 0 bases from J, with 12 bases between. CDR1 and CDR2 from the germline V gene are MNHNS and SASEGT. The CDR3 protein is CASSEETHSNQPQHF. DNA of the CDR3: TGTGCCAGCAGCGAGGAAACCCATAGCAATCAGCCCCAGCATTTT.

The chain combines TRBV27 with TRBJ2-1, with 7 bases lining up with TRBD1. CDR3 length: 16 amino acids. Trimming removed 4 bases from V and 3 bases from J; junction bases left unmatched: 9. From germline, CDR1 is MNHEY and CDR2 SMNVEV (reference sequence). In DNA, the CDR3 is TGTGCCAGCAGTTCGGCCGGGACAGAGCGCTACAATGAGCAGTTCTTC. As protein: CASSSAGTERYNEQFF.

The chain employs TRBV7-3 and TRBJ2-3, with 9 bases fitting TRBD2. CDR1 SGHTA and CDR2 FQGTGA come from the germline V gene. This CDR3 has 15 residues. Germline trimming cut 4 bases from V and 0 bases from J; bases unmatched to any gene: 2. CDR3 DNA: TGTGCCAGCAGCTCCCTAGCGGGAAGCACAGATACGCAGTATTTT. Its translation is CASSSLAGSTDTQYF.

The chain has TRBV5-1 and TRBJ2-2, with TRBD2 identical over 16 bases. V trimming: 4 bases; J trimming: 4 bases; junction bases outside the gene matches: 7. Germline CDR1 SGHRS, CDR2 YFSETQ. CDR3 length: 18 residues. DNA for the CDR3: TGCGCCAGCAGCGGGGGACTAGCGGGAGGGCCGGTCACCGGGGAGCTGTTTTTT. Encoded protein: CASSGGLAGGPVTGELFF.

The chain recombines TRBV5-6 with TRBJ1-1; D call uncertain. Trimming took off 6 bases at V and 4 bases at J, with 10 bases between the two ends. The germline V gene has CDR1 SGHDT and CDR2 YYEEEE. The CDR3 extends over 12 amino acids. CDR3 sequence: CASNGGGTEAFF. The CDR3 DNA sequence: TGTGCCAGCAACGGTGGTGGCACTGAAGCTTTCTTT.

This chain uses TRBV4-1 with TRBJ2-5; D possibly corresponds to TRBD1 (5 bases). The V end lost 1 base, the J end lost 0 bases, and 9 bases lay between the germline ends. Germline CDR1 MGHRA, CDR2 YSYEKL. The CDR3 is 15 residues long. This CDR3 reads CASSQGQTDQETQYF. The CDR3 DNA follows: TGCGCCAGCAGCCAAGGACAGACCGACCAAGAGACCCAGTACTTC.

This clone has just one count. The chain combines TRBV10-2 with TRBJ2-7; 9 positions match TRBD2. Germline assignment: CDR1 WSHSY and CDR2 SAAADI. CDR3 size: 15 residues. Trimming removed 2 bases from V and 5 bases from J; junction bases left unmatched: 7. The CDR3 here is CASSELAGRFNEQYF. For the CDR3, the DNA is TGCGCCAGCAGTGAGCTAGCGGGAAGATTCAACGAGCAGTACTTC.

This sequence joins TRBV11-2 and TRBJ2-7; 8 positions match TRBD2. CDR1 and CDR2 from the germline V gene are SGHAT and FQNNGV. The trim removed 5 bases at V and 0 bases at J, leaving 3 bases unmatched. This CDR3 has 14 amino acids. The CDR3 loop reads CASSRSGSSYEQYF. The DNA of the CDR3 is TGTGCCAGCAGCAGAAGCGGGAGCTCCTACGAGCAGTACTTC.

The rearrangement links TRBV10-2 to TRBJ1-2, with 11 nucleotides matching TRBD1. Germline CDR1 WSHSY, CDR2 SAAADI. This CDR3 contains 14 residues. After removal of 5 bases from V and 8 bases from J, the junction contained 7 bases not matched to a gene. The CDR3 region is CASSSGQGAGGYTF. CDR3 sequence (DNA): TGCGCCAGCAGTTCCGGACAGGGGGCCGGCGGCTACACCTTC.

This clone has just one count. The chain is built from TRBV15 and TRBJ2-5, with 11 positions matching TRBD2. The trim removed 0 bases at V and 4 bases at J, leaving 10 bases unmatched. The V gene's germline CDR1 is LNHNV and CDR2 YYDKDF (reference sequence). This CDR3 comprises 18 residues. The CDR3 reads CATSRDPLRTSGSETQYF. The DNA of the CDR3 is TGTGCCACCAGCAGAGATCCCCTAAGGACTAGCGGGTCAGAGACCCAGTACTTC.

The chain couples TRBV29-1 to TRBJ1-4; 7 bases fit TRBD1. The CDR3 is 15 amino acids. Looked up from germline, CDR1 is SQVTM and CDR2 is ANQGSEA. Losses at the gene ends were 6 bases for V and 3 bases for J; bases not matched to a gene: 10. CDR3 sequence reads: CSVQGIFVSNEKLFF. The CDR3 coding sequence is TGCAGCGTACAGGGGATCTTTGTGTCTAATGAAAAACTGTTTTTT.

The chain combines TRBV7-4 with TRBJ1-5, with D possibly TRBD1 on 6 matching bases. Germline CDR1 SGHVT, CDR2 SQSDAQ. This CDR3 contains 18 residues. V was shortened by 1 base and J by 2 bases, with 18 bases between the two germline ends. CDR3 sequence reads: CASSLGWGGESGNQPQHF. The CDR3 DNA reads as TGTGCCAGCAGCTTAGGTTGGGGGGGCGAATCGGGCAATCAGCCCCAGCATTTT. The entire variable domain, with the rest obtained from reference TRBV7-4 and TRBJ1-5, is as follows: GAGVSQSPRYKVAKRGRDVALRCDSISGHVTLYWYRQTLGQGSEVLTYSQSDAQRDKSGRPSGRFSAERPERSVSTLKIQRTEQGDSAVYLCASSLGWGGESGNQPQHFGDGTRLSIL.

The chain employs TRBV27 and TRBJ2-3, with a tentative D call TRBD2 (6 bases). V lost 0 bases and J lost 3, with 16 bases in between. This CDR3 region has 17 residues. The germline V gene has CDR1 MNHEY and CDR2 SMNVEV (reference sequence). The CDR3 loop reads CASSLSAPVGSTDTQYF. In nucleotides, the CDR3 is TGTGCCAGCAGTTTATCTGCCCCTGTCGGGAGTACAGATACGCAGTATTTT.